This T cell receptor (beta chain) was documented in a study of cytomegalovirus exposure and HLA in healthy donors. With 60 Vbeta and 13 Jbeta primers, the PCR was carried out. The method was immunoSEQ multiplex PCR; TCRdb's version includes in-frame clones alone and lacks a portion of them. The sample has approximately 130,000 clones; approximately 85% are singletons. The CDR3 is 15 amino acids. The V end lost 7 bases, the J end lost 2 bases, and 15 bases lay between the germline ends. CDR1 and CDR2 from the germline V gene are MNHEY and SVGAGI. The receptor was isolated from a woman younger than 45 in good health and CMV-seropositive. The chain recombines TRBV6-5 with TRBJ2-1; D may be TRBD1 (5 bases). Sequencing was performed on PBMCs. The CDR3: CASNPGLTAYNEQFF. In DNA form, the CDR3 reads TGTGCCAGCAACCCAGGGTTGACAGCCTACAATGAGCAGTTCTTC.